The 32 T cell receptor beta chains below were found in one sample sequenced in a study of shared clonotypes between healthy human individuals. Measured with immunoSEQ multiplex PCR; TCRdb has only the in-frame clones, and not every one. The sample includes around 1.6 million clones, 95% to 99% seen only once; the top ten take about 0.45%. Sequencing input: naive CD4+ T cells sorted from blood. Subset meaning: CD45RA+ positively selected. These receptors all come from a man younger than 40 in good health.

The chain links TRBV18 to TRBJ1-1, with 7 bases lining up with TRBD1. J gave up 7 bases and V 3 bases, and 11 bases lay outside the gene matches. Looked up from germline, CDR1 is KGHSH and CDR2 is LQKENI. There are 15 residues in the CDR3. The DNA for the CDR3 is TGTGCCAGCTCACCCCAGGGACAGCAACTTAATGAAGCTTTCTTT. Protein sequence: CASSPQGQQLNEAFF.

This chain joins TRBV5-1 and TRBJ1-2; tentative D call: TRBD1 (6 bases). Per germline, CDR1 SGHRS and CDR2 YFSETQ. CDR3 size: 16 residues. Between the trimmed V and J ends, which lost 1 base and 7 bases, there was a span of 20 bases. The CDR3 DNA follows: TGCGCCAGCAGCTTGTCGGGGGGCGGGACTGGAACTGGCTACACCTTC. Translation: CASSLSGGGTGTGYTF.

The table lists this clone with a few counts. The J gene is TRBJ2-7, the V gene TRBV10-3, with 11 nucleotides matching TRBD1. The V gene's germline CDR1 is ENHRY and CDR2 SYGVKD. V trimming: 1 base; J trimming: 4 bases; junction bases outside the gene matches: 6. The CDR3 length is 16 residues. This CDR3 reads CAISEFGDRGWYEQYF. The DNA of the CDR3 is TGTGCCATCAGTGAGTTCGGGGACAGGGGGTGGTACGAGCAGTACTTC.

CDR3 DNA sequence: TGTGCCAGCAGCGTAGAAGCAGGGGTGGGCGAAAAACTGTTTTTT. This encodes CASSVEAGVGEKLFF. The rearrangement joins TRBV9 to TRBJ1-4; D perhaps matches TRBD1 (6 bases). The ends were cut back, 0 bases at V and 8 bases at J, with 14 bases in the middle. This CDR3 region has 15 residues. Germline V lookup: CDR1 SGDLS, CDR2 YYNGEE.

The chain couples TRBV5-1 to TRBJ2-7; TRBD2 agrees at 10 bases. V shed 0 bases and J 2 bases; nucleotides not matched to a gene: 8. In germline, CDR1 is SGHRS, CDR2 YFSETQ. The CDR3 has 17 residues. The CDR3, as DNA: TGCGCCAGCAGCTTGGGCACTAGCGGGACCGATCCCTACGAGCAGTACTTC. This translates into CASSLGTSGTDPYEQYF.

The rearrangement uses TRBV28 and TRBJ2-7; TRBD2 matches at 10 bases. J lost 3 bases, V lost 6 bases, and 5 bases had no gene match. CDR1 and CDR2 (germline): MDHEN, SYDVKM. CDR3 length: 14 amino acids. The chain's CDR3 is CASREGTSVYEQYF. CDR3 coding DNA: TGTGCCAGCAGAGAAGGGACTAGCGTCTACGAGCAGTACTTC.

This chain joins TRBV7-6 and TRBJ2-1, with 9 positions matching TRBD1. Per the germline V gene, CDR1 is SGHVS and CDR2 is FNYEAQ. The CDR3 length is 16 residues. The V and J ends lost 1 base and 2 bases, in that order; junction bases with no gene match: 3. This CDR3 reads CASSLGGQGPYNEQFF. CDR3 in DNA: TGTGCCAGCAGCTTAGGGGGACAGGGACCCTACAATGAGCAGTTCTTC.

CDR3 nucleotide sequence: TGTGCCAGTAGCCAAATGGACTACGAGCAGTACTTC. This gives the protein CASSQMDYEQYF. The rearrangement joins TRBV19 to TRBJ2-7; D is uncertain. This CDR3 is built from 12 residues. Germline-derived CDR1 and CDR2 are LNHDA and SQIVND (reference sequence). V shed 6 bases and J shed 3 bases, with 9 bases lying between them. The variable domain in full, completed from reference TRBV19 and TRBJ2-7, reads DGGITQSPKYLFRKEGQNVTLSCEQNLNHDAMYWYRQDPGQGLRLIYYSQIVNDFQKGDIAEGYSVSREKKESFPLTVTSAQKNPTAFYLCASSQMDYEQYFGPGTRLTVT.

V and J are TRBV11-2 and TRBJ2-3; 8 positions agree with TRBD2. V lost 1 base, J lost 8 bases, and 8 bases stayed unmatched. Germline V gene lookup returns CDR1 SGHAT and CDR2 FQNNGV. CDR3 length: 15 amino acids. Written as DNA, the CDR3 is TGTGCCAGCAGCTTAGTGGGTGGGACTAGTGTTACGCAGTATTTT. It translates to CASSLVGGTSVTQYF.

J is TRBJ2-5 and V is TRBV2; 8 nucleotides agree with TRBD2. The CDR3 extends over 15 amino acids. With 0 bases clipped from V and 5 bases from J, the junction kept 5 bases outside the gene matches. Germline lookup yields CDR1 SNHLY and CDR2 FYNNEI. The CDR3 sequence: CASSEARTSSETQYF. The CDR3 DNA is TGTGCCAGCAGTGAAGCTCGGACTAGCAGCGAGACCCAGTACTTC.

This clone was found once. V usage is TRBV25-1 and J usage is TRBJ2-1, with D unresolved. The CDR3 is 17 residues long. The germline gives CDR1 MGHDK, CDR2 SYGVNS. The V end lost 1 base, the J end lost 13 bases, and 26 bases lay between the germline ends. CDR3 nucleotides: TGTGCCAGCAGTGAATTTGGGGTAGGGAAAAAGGGTACAGCCCAGTTCTTC. It is translated as CASSEFGVGKKGTAQFF.

V is TRBV6-6 and J is TRBJ2-6; D is uncertain. The CDR3 is 14 amino acids. CDR1 MNHNY and CDR2 SVGAGI come from the germline V gene (reference sequence). V was trimmed by 6 bases and J by 4 bases, leaving 10 bases between them. CDR3 sequence: CASRPESGANVLTF. The CDR3 DNA reads TGTGCCAGCAGACCAGAGTCCGGGGCCAACGTCCTGACTTTC.

The V gene is TRBV5-8, the J gene TRBJ1-5, with 7 bases that match TRBD1. Germline-derived CDR1 and CDR2 are SGHTS and YDEGEE. The CDR3 runs 14 residues. With V trimmed by 5 bases and J by 9 bases, 11 bases remained unmatched. CDR3 DNA: TGTGCCAGCAGACAAGACAGGGAAGTGCGGCCCCAGCATTTT. Its protein product is CASRQDREVRPQHF. Drawing the rest from reference TRBV5-8 and TRBJ1-5, the complete variable domain is EAGVTQSPTHLIKTRGQQATLRCSPISGHTSVYWYQQALGLGLQFLLWYDEGEERNRGNFPPRFSGRQFPNYSSELNVNALELEDSALYLCASRQDREVRPQHFGDGTRLSIL.

The V and J genes are TRBV5-4 and TRBJ2-1; no definite D call. Germline CDR1 reads SGHNT; CDR2 reads YYREEE (reference sequence). The CDR3 totals 13 residues. Trimming shortened V by 1 base and J by 6 bases, and 8 bases separated the two germline ends. The CDR3 region is CASSLYLFNEQFF. The CDR3 DNA reads as TGTGCCAGCAGCTTGTACCTTTTCAATGAGCAGTTCTTC.

The rearrangement uses TRBV15 and TRBJ2-7; the match to TRBD1 covers 8 bases. This CDR3 has 13 amino acids. The junction had 1 base not matched to a gene; V was cut back by 2 bases and J by 4 bases. Germline V gene sequence: CDR1 LNHNV, CDR2 YYDKDF (reference sequence). CDR3 coding DNA: TGTGCCACCAGCAGAAGGGACAGGTACGAGCAGTACTTC. Translation: CATSRRDRYEQYF.

This sequence joins TRBV5-4 and TRBJ2-7; 9 bases are a match to TRBD2. CDR3 size: 16 residues. CDR1 is SGHNT, CDR2 YYREEE, per germline (reference sequence). V lost 0 bases, J lost 3 bases, and 7 bases stayed unmatched. CDR3 protein: CASSLAAGGPGYEQYF. Here the CDR3 DNA reads TGTGCCAGCAGCTTGGCCGCGGGAGGGCCAGGCTACGAGCAGTACTTC.

This clone was detected once. The chain has TRBV28 and TRBJ2-7; 11 bases match TRBD2. Per the germline V gene, CDR1 is MDHEN and CDR2 is SYDVKM. Losses at the gene ends were 5 bases for V and 4 bases for J; bases not matched to a gene: 7. This CDR3 is built from 15 residues. The CDR3 sequence is CASSPGTSGKYEQYF. The CDR3 region has the DNA TGTGCCAGCAGTCCAGGGACTAGCGGAAAATACGAGCAGTACTTC.

The rearrangement uses TRBV7-2 and TRBJ1-2; the D gene is possibly TRBD1 (5 bases). Trimming took off 5 bases at V and 5 bases at J, with 18 bases between the two ends. The germline gives CDR1 SGHTA, CDR2 FQGNSA. This CDR3 is built from 15 residues. Written as DNA, the CDR3 is TGTGCCAGCAGCGGGGACGAACCCCGGCGGTATGGCTACACCTTC. It is translated as CASSGDEPRRYGYTF.

The chain is built from TRBV9 and TRBJ2-5; 13 nucleotides align to TRBD2. The CDR3 extends over 16 amino acids. Germline CDR1 reads SGDLS; CDR2 reads YYNGEE. V dropped 4 bases and J dropped 3; count of bases not matched to a gene: 6. CDR3 nucleotides: TGTGCCAGCAGCTCCAGACTAGCGGGAGGCGAAGAGACCCAGTACTTC. Protein sequence: CASSSRLAGGEETQYF.

The J gene is TRBJ2-7, the V gene TRBV7-2; 7 bases align to TRBD2. The CDR3 sequence is 14 residues long. Germline CDR1 is SGHTA and CDR2 is FQGNSA. J gave up 7 bases and V 8 bases, and 14 bases lay outside the gene matches. The DNA of the CDR3 is TGTGCCAGCCTCTCGAGGGCGGGAGCAGGGGAGCAGTACTTC. Its translation: CASLSRAGAGEQYF. The full variable domain, rest sourced from reference TRBV7-2 and TRBJ2-7, is GAGVSQSPSNKVTEKGKDVELRCDPISGHTALYWYRQSLGQGLEFLIYFQGNSAPDKSGLPSDRFSAERTGGSVSTLTIQRTQQEDSAVYLCASLSRAGAGEQYFGPGTRLTVT.

The rearrangement joins TRBV7-2 to TRBJ2-2; 13 bases line up with TRBD2. This CDR3 has 15 residues. The germline V gene has CDR1 SGHTA and CDR2 FQGNSA. Unmatched junction bases numbered 3, after V lost 5 bases and J lost 6 bases. This chain's CDR3 is CASSRLAGGPGELFF. CDR3 nucleotide sequence: TGTGCCAGCAGCAGACTAGCGGGAGGACCCGGGGAGCTGTTTTTT.

The chain is built from TRBV7-2 and TRBJ2-1; 7 bases are a match to TRBD1. This CDR3 has 16 amino acids. Looked up from germline, CDR1 is SGHTA and CDR2 is FQGNSA. V shed 1 base, J shed 3 bases, and the junction held 6 bases outside the gene matches. This CDR3 is CASSLGRQGYYNEQFF. CDR3 nucleotide sequence: TGTGCCAGCAGCTTAGGTCGACAGGGTTACTACAATGAGCAGTTCTTC.

The chain joins TRBV7-2 to TRBJ2-5, with a possible D match to TRBD1 (5 bases). Trimming cost V 2 bases and J 5 bases, with 18 bases left between them. This CDR3 has 16 residues. The germline V gene has CDR1 SGHTA and CDR2 FQGNSA. CDR3 sequence reads: CASSLRLAGLGETQYF. Written as DNA, the CDR3 is TGTGCCAGCAGCTTACGCTTGGCAGGGTTGGGTGAGACCCAGTACTTC.

The rearrangement links TRBV9 to TRBJ2-1, with D perhaps assigned TRBD1 or TRBD2 (5 bases each). CDR3 length: 15 residues. Germline CDR1 reads SGDLS; CDR2 reads YYNGEE. With 6 bases removed from V and 0 bases from J, the gap between germline ends came to 13 bases. The CDR3 protein is CASTHGGTSYNEQFF. CDR3 sequence (DNA): TGTGCCAGCACCCATGGGGGAACCTCCTACAATGAGCAGTTCTTC.

V usage is TRBV10-3 and J usage is TRBJ2-3, with D tentatively TRBD1 (7 bases). V lost 4 bases and J lost 3, with 11 bases in between. Germline V gene lookup returns CDR1 ENHRY and CDR2 SYGVKD. The CDR3 contains 14 residues. CDR3: CAISVQGTTDTQYF. The DNA for the CDR3 is TGTGCCATCAGTGTACAGGGGACTACAGATACGCAGTATTTT.

This chain uses TRBV6-4 with TRBJ1-1; D may be TRBD1 (5 bases). Germline V gene data show CDR1 as MRHNA and CDR2 as SNTAGT. The CDR3 is 15 amino acids. Deletions cut 1 base from V and 4 bases from J, with 13 bases between. The CDR3 nucleotides read TGTGCCAGCAGTGACTTCCATGGGGGTTTCACTGAAGCTTTCTTT. It is translated as CASSDFHGGFTEAFF.

The chain links TRBV5-1 to TRBJ2-2; D remains ambiguous. Per germline, CDR1 SGHRS and CDR2 YFSETQ. Trimming took off 0 bases at V and 0 bases at J, with 9 bases between the two ends. The CDR3 extends over 16 amino acids. CDR3 sequence (DNA): TGCGCCAGCAGCTTGGTTACAGCCACGAACACCGGGGAGCTGTTTTTT. This encodes CASSLVTATNTGELFF. Drawing the rest from reference TRBV5-1 and TRBJ2-2, the complete variable domain is KAGVTQTPRYLIKTRGQQVTLSCSPISGHRSVSWYQQTPGQGLQFLFEYFSETQRNKGNFPGRFSGRQFSNSRSEMNVSTLELGDSALYLCASSLVTATNTGELFFGEGSRLTVL.

This sequence joins TRBV11-2 and TRBJ2-1, with no clear D. The CDR3 extends over 17 amino acids. V lost 4 bases to trimming and J lost 1 base, with 17 bases between them. From germline, CDR1 is SGHAT and CDR2 FQNNGV. CDR3 coding DNA: TGTGCCAGCAGCTCCTACCCGAAGGCTCCGTCCTACAATGAGCAGTTCTTC. Translation: CASSSYPKAPSYNEQFF. Full variable domain (rest looked up from reference TRBV11-2 and TRBJ2-1): EAGVAQSPRYKIIEKRQSVAFWCNPISGHATLYWYQQILGQGPKLLIQFQNNGVVDDSQLPKDRFSAERLKGVDSTLKIQPAKLEDSAVYLCASSSYPKAPSYNEQFFGPGTRLTVL.

This chain connects TRBV15 to TRBJ2-1; TRBD2 aligns across 7 bases. CDR3 length: 17 amino acids. Germline values: CDR1 LNHNV, CDR2 YYDKDF (reference sequence). The ends lost 0 bases at V and 0 bases at J; junction bases unmatched: 5. The DNA for the CDR3 is TGTGCCACCAGCAGAGAGACTAGCTTAGTCTCCTACAATGAGCAGTTCTTC. Protein sequence: CATSRETSLVSYNEQFF.

The genes are TRBV5-1 and TRBJ2-5, with 8 bases matching TRBD2. This CDR3 spans 14 amino acids. Germline V gene lookup returns CDR1 SGHRS and CDR2 YFSETQ. With V trimmed by 5 bases and J by 5 bases, 8 bases remained unmatched. Written as DNA, the CDR3 is TGCGCCAGCAGTTCGACTAGCGTTCACGAGACCCAGTACTTC. The encoded protein is CASSSTSVHETQYF.

The rearrangement links TRBV25-1 to TRBJ1-1; D uncertain. Trimming took 6 bases from V and 4 from J, leaving 15 bases between them. CDR1 and CDR2 (germline): MGHDK, SYGVNS. The CDR3 is 14 amino acids. CDR3 sequence (DNA): TGTGCCAGCAGGCGGGAGATTGATAGCACTGAAGCTTTCTTT. Its protein is CASRREIDSTEAFF.

The CDR3 DNA reads as TGTGCCACCAAGGGTAGCGGGAGAGATCCCCACGAGCAGTACTTC. Translation gives CATKGSGRDPHEQYF. The chain is built from TRBV15 and TRBJ2-7; 9 bases line up with TRBD2. With 7 bases clipped from V and 5 bases from J, the junction kept 12 bases outside the gene matches. Germline V CDR1 and CDR2: LNHNV, YYDKDF (reference sequence). The CDR3 extends over 15 amino acids.